The entry below gives a single TCR beta chain sequence along with its context. The record originates from a study of blood T cell repertoires in COVID-19. Study at large: COVID-19 samples, acute and convalescent, were from the United States, Italy and Spain. Sources were T cells, B-cell-depleted T cells, or PBMCs; the material itself was cDNA or gDNA.

There are 19 residues in the CDR3. The germline CDR1 and CDR2 sequences are SGHVS and FQNEAQ. The ends were cut back, 1 base at V and 3 bases at J, with 21 bases in the middle. Per the authors' pipeline: Nucleated cell number was recorded as an estimate derived from reference gene primer amplification. Profiling relied on immunoSEQ multiplex PCR, and the TCRdb table lists in-frame clones only, not all of them. V, J and clone size reflect that table, while D and trimming were determined from the DNA. The sample contains fewer than 150,000 clones, more than 80% of which appear only once. The chain couples TRBV7-8 to TRBJ2-2; the D gene is possibly TRBD2 (6 bases). The source is a human donor in a cohort sampled during active COVID-19. The sample taken for sequencing was peripheral blood. CDR3 sequence reads: CASSLGVPSGLFDTGELFF. CDR3 nucleotides: TGTGCCAGCAGCTTAGGCGTTCCGTCGGGACTTTTCGACACCGGGGAGCTGTTTTTT.